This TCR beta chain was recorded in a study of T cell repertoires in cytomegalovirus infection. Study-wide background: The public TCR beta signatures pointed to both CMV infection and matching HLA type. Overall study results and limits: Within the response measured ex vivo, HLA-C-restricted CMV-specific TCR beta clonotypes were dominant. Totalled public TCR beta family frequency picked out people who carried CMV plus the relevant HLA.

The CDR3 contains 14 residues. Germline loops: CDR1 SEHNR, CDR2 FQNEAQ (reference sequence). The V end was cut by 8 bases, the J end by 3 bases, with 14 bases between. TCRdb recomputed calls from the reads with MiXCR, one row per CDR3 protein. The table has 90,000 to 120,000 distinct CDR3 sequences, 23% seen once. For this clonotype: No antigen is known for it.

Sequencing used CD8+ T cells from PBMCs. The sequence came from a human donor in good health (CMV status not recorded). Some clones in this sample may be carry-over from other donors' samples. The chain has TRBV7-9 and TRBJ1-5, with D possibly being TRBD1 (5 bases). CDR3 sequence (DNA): TGTGCCAGCGGGACTTCACCCCTCAATCAGCCCCAGCATTTT. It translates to CASGTSPLNQPQHF.